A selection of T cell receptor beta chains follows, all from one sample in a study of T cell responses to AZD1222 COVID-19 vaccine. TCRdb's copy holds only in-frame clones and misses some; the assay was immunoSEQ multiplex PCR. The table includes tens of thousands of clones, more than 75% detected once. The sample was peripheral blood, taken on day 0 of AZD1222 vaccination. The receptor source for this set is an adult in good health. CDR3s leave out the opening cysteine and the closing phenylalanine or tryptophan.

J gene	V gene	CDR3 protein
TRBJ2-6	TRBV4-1	ASSQRGTGSSGANVLT
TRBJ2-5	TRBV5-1	ASSPIWDQETQY
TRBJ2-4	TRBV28	ASSLFGQGKRSGQY
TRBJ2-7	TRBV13	ASSLGSNYEQY
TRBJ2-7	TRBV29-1	SAATGLVNEQY
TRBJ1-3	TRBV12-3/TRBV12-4	ASSTGGGNTIY
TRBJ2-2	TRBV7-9	ASSSGADRTGELF
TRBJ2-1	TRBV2	ASRQGQGFYNEQF
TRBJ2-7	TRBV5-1	ASTLDPGAYEQY
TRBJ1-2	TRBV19	ASSMAGLGYT
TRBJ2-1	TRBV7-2	ASSFAGVEQF
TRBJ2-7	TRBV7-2	ASSSGGYARSYEQY
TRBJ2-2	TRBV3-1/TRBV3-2	ASSQGFSNTGELF
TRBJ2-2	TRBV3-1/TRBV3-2	ASSLGRGLTGELF
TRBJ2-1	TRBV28	ASSYQGLYNEQF
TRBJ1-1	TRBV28	ASARQGNTEAF
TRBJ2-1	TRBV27	ASSRIGQGGGAGHEQF
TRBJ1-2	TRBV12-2	ASGKDSYGYT
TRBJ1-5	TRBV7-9	ASSFRENQPQH
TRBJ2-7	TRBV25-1	ASSGAGTTTYEQY
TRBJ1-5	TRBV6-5	ASSRTGRAQH
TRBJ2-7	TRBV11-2	ASSPTSSREQY
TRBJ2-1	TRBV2	ASTRRAFSYNEQF
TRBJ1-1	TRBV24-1	ARNAKRDMNTEAF
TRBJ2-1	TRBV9	ASSRRTTSYNEQF
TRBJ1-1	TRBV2	ASTPRLEAF
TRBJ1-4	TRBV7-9	ASSLAPGANEKLF
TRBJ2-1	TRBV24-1	ATSEIGRERKNEQF
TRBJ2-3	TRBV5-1	ASSWSRDRGGDTQY
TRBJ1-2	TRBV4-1	ASSQESLSGYGYT
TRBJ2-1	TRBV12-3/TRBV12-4	ASSFRGENEQF
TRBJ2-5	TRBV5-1	ASSLGRGAGIVETQY
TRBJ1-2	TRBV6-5	ASKGQGLENGYT
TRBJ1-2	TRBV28	ASNRGGHGYT
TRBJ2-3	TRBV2	ASSAERGTTDTQY
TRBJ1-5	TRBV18	ASSPPQGDQPQH
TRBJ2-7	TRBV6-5	ASSRPGQATYEQY
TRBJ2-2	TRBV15	ATSRDFGTGGGELF
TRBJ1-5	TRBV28	AAGGSNQPQH
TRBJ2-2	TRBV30	AWSVNSATGELF
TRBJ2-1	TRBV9	ASSVGTSGDHEQF
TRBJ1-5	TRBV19	ASTARGSNQPQH
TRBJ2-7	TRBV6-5	ASSKSLAGYEQY
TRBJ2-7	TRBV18	ASSGGGPSYEQY
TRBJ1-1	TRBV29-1	SVGDRGRTEAF
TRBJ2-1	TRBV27	ASRGLGADNEQF
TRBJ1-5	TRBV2	ASRGDGSNQPQH
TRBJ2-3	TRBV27	ASSLLFQAGRNTDTQY
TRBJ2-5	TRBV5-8	ASSLAGPETQY
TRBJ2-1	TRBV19	ASSMGGLVDNEQF
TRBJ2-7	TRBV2	ASSRPREGPVGHEQY
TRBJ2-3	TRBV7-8	ASSLARDRAAPGDTQY
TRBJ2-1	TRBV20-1	SAMDSVEQF
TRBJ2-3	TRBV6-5	ASSPRGIDTQY
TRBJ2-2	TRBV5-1	ASSWGEQTGELF
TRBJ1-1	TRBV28	ASRSGGADIQAF
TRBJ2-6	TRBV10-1	ASKGTDSWGANVLT
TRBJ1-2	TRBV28	ASSPHRPGPLGGYT
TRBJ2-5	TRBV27	ASSLTPFGTGSEETQY